Ten or more counts support the clone carrying this T cell receptor beta chain. Its antigen remains unidentified. The V end lost 2 bases, the J end lost 3 bases, and 16 bases lay between the germline ends. This CDR3 contains 16 residues. In germline, CDR1 is SNHLY, CDR2 FYNNEI. TCR beta CDR3 sequences were amplified from RNA transcripts. HTBI primers were used for first-round RT-PCR of the TCR CDR3. TCRdb analysed the multiplex PCR reads with MiXCR anew, one entry per CDR3 protein. The table lists some 350,000 distinct CDR3 sequences, 19% of them singletons. The data belong to a study of T cells in Graves' hyperthyroidism and ophthalmopathy. Across 18 months, stable Graves' hyperthyroidism was marked by no progression to ophthalmopathy. Hyperthyroidism was newly diagnosed in patients aged 18 to 65 (duration under 2 months). Study observations and caveats: Before onset, ophthalmopathy was predicted by the model a median approximately 6.7 months earlier.

The V and J genes are TRBV2 and TRBJ1-2; D is perhaps TRBD1 (6 bases). Sequencing input: blood. The origin of this receptor is a woman younger than 35 with Graves' hyperthyroidism. The CDR3 DNA follows: TGTGCCAGCAGTGAACCATTCCAGGGGCTCGACTATGGCTACACCTTC. Translated, it gives CASSEPFQGLDYGYTF.